One and the same sample provided the 12 T cell receptor beta chains below, sequenced in a study of blood T cell repertoires in COVID-19. Only in-frame clones appear in the TCRdb table, and some are missing; sequencing was by immunoSEQ multiplex PCR. The data contain about 160,000 clones, 60% to 85% of them seen just once; the ten biggest clones take up more than 6.5%. The sequenced sample was peripheral blood. The receptors originated from a woman aged 60 to 75 with COVID-19, enrolled during active disease.

The J gene is TRBJ2-5, the V gene TRBV24-1, with TRBD1 as a possible D gene (6 bases). CDR1 KGHDR and CDR2 SFDVKD come from the germline V gene. The CDR3 extends over 15 amino acids. Trimming pared 4 bases from V and 0 bases from J, leaving 11 bases between. The DNA of the CDR3 is TGTGCCACCAGTGAGGGGACAACCTACCAAGAGACCCAGTACTTC. Encoded protein: CATSEGTTYQETQYF.

The chain uses TRBV6-6 and TRBJ2-3; 8 bases fit TRBD2. This CDR3 is 16 amino acids long. Germline trimming cut 4 bases from V and 1 base from J; bases unmatched to any gene: 7. Germline CDR1 MNHNY, CDR2 SVGAGI (reference sequence). As DNA, the CDR3 is TGTGCCAGCAGTTTAGCCGTCGGGGGGGGCACAGATACGCAGTATTTT. Translation: CASSLAVGGGTDTQYF.

This rearrangement joins TRBV7-3 to TRBJ1-2; TRBD1 is a possible D gene (6 bases). The CDR3 is 15 residues long. With 1 base removed from V and 2 bases from J, the gap between germline ends came to 11 bases. Germline loops: CDR1 SGHTA, CDR2 FQGTGA. CDR3 amino acids: CASSLRAGANYGYTF. CDR3 nucleotide sequence: TGTGCCAGCAGCTTAAGGGCAGGGGCGAACTATGGCTACACCTTC.

This clone was recorded only once. The chain combines TRBV28 with TRBJ1-3; a weak D match, TRBD1 (5 bases). The CDR3 totals 13 residues. V was trimmed by 7 bases and J by 6 bases, leaving 13 bases between them. Germline V gives CDR1 MDHEN, CDR2 SYDVKM. The CDR3 protein is CASTGGGENTIYF. Here the CDR3 DNA reads TGTGCCAGCACGGGGGGGGGAGAAAACACCATATATTTT.

The V call is TRBV4-1, the J call TRBJ2-3, with 9 bases aligning to TRBD2. J gave up 5 bases and V 0 bases, and 9 bases lay outside the gene matches. CDR3 length: 17 residues. Germline assignment: CDR1 MGHRA and CDR2 YSYEKL. CDR3 nucleotide sequence: TGCGCCAGCAGCCAAGAGAGGGCGGGGGGGCTACAAGATACGCAGTATTTT. Amino acid sequence: CASSQERAGGLQDTQYF.

The chain employs TRBV11-1 and TRBJ2-2; TRBD2 agrees at 7 bases. Germline loops: CDR1 SGHAT, CDR2 FQDESV (reference sequence). The CDR3 spans 14 residues. V lost 5 bases and J lost 7; bases outside the gene matches: 7. The CDR3 region is CASSTSVGVGELFF. CDR3 nucleotides: TGTGCCAGCAGCACTAGCGTGGGAGTCGGGGAGCTGTTTTTT.

The rearrangement joins TRBV6-2 or TRBV6-3 to TRBJ2-7, with 10 bases lining up with TRBD2. Germline lookup yields CDR1 MNHEY and CDR2 SVGEGT. V lost 5 bases, J lost 7 bases, and 11 bases stayed unmatched. This CDR3 region has 15 residues. CDR3 sequence: CASSPWASGSGEQYF. As DNA, the CDR3 is TGTGCCAGCAGTCCCTGGGCTAGCGGGAGTGGTGAGCAGTACTTC.

The V gene is TRBV2, the J gene TRBJ2-2; D remains unclear. Trimming shortened V by 6 bases and J by 5 bases, and 7 bases separated the two germline ends. This CDR3 region has 12 residues. Germline CDR1 reads SNHLY; CDR2 reads FYNNEI. The CDR3 sequence: CASSPGTGELFF. The CDR3 bases are TGTGCCAGCAGCCCCGGTACCGGGGAGCTGTTTTTT.

This clone showed up many times. J is TRBJ2-1 and V is TRBV6-4, with D perhaps matching TRBD2 (6 bases). Trimming cost V 4 bases and J 4 bases, with 8 bases left between them. This CDR3 has 13 residues. Germline loops: CDR1 MRHNA, CDR2 SNTAGT. The CDR3 spells CASSASEYNEQFF. In DNA, the CDR3 is TGTGCCAGCAGTGCTAGCGAATACAATGAGCAGTTCTTC.

The table lists this clone with a few counts. This chain connects TRBV5-4 to TRBJ2-1, with 12 bases that match TRBD2. The junction had 6 bases not matched to a gene; V was cut back by 0 bases and J by 2 bases. This CDR3 is built from 18 residues. Per the germline V gene, CDR1 is SGHNT and CDR2 is YYREEE (reference sequence). The CDR3 DNA reads as TGTGCCAGCAGCTTGGTTACTAGCGGGGGGATGGCCTACAATGAGCAGTTCTTC. It translates to CASSLVTSGGMAYNEQFF.

The rearrangement links TRBV19 to TRBJ2-2; D is unclear. Germline V gene lookup returns CDR1 LNHDA and CDR2 SQIVND (reference sequence). The CDR3 runs 14 residues. V lost 1 base and J 5 bases, leaving 8 bases between the germline ends. The CDR3 DNA is TGTGCCAGTAGTATAGTAGGAGTGACCGGGGAGCTGTTTTTT. Translated, it gives CASSIVGVTGELFF.

CDR3 residues: CASSLASQGVAGNTIYF. CDR3 DNA: TGCGCCAGCAGCTTGGCCAGCCAGGGGGTGGCTGGAAACACCATATATTTT. The chain joins TRBV5-1 to TRBJ1-3, with 7 bases that match TRBD1. The CDR3 sequence is 17 residues long. The ends lost 0 bases at V and 2 bases at J; junction bases unmatched: 8. CDR1 is SGHRS and CDR2 is YFSETQ in the germline V gene.